The clone carrying this TCR beta chain was found a few times. The entry originates in a study of PD-L1 blockade in urothelial cancer. Study-wide context: There were a median of approximately 130,000 T cells in blood samples.

With 6 bases clipped from V and 4 bases from J, the junction kept 5 bases outside the gene matches. The germline gives CDR1 MNHEY, CDR2 SMNVEV (reference sequence). The CDR3 spans 14 residues. Time point noted: peripheral blood 6 weeks after treatment start. Patients each gave 1 to 8 samples, pretreatment and on-treatment. Profiled with immunoSEQ multiplex PCR; TCRdb holds only in-frame clones, not every one. The table shows about 48,000 clones, with approximately 80% occurring only once. J is TRBJ1-1 and V is TRBV27, with 10 bases fitting TRBD1. This material consisted of PBMCs, taken around atezolizumab (anti-PD-L1) treatment. The sequence was collected from a man between 65 and 85 years old with urothelial cancer. In DNA form, the CDR3 reads TGTGCCAGCAGGACAGGGGGCTATAGCACTGAAGCTTTCTTT. This encodes CASRTGGYSTEAFF.